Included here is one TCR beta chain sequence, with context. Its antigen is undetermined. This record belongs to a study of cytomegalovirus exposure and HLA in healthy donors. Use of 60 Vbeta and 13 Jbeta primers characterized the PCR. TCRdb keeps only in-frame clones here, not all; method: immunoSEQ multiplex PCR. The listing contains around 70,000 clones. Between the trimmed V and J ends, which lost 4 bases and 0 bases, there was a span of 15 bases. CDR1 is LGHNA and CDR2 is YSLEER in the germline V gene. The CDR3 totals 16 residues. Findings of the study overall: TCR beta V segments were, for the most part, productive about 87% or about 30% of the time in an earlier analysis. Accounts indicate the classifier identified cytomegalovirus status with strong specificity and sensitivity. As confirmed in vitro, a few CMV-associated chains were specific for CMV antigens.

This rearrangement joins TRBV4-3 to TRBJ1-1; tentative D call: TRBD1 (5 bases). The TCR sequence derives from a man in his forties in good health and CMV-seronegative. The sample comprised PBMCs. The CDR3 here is CASSPRRGGLNTEAFF. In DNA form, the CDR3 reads TGCGCCAGCAGCCCAAGAAGGGGAGGGCTGAACACTGAAGCTTTCTTT.